The source of this T cell receptor (beta chain) is a study of blood T cell repertoires in COVID-19. The wider study: COVID-19 samples, acute and convalescent, were from the United States, Italy and Spain. In each case, the material was cDNA or gDNA derived from T cells, B-cell-depleted T cells, or PBMCs.

This clone was picked up one time. This CDR3 has 13 amino acids. CDR1 and CDR2 (germline): SGHRS, YFSETQ. V shed 4 bases and J shed 2 bases, with 7 bases lying between them. Authors' analysis steps: Reference gene primer amplification in the assay estimated nucleated cell counts. TCRdb's table, derived via immunoSEQ multiplex PCR, lists solely in-frame clones and lacks some. V, J and clone size are taken as reported in that table, and D and trimming were inferred from the DNA itself. The table includes around 99,000 clones, 85% to 90% detected once. The chain has TRBV5-1 and TRBJ1-3; D remains unclear. Sequencing input: peripheral blood. The TCR originated in a human donor in a cohort sampled during active COVID-19. CDR3 loop: CASSGGPGNTIYF. The CDR3, as DNA: TGCGCCAGCAGCGGAGGGCCTGGAAACACCATATATTTT.